This T cell receptor beta chain was sequenced during a study of T cell responses to AZD1222 COVID-19 vaccine. Unmatched junction bases numbered 8, after V lost 0 bases and J lost 8 bases. The CDR3 sequence is 16 residues long. CDR1 is SGHDT and CDR2 is YYEEEE in the germline V gene. TCRdb's table, derived via immunoSEQ multiplex PCR, lists solely in-frame clones and lacks some. The repertoire includes approximately 140,000 clones, about 90% of them detected once, and 3.5% to 4% sits in the top ten. The chain employs TRBV5-6 and TRBJ1-2; 12 positions agree with TRBD1. The clonotype originates from an adult who received the AZD1222 COVID-19 vaccine. This specimen was peripheral blood, taken 28 days after the second AZD1222 dose. CDR3 in amino acids: CASSLEGQGASWGYTF. CDR3 bases: TGTGCCAGCAGCTTGGAGGGACAGGGGGCGAGTTGGGGCTACACCTTC.